The clone carrying this T cell receptor (beta chain) was detected ten times or more. The antigen is not known. TCRdb independently ran MiXCR on the 5' RACE reads; one entry per CDR3 protein. Seen here are about 320,000 distinct CDR3 sequences, 3.5% to 4.5% observed once, and the top ten hold roughly a fifth. This entry belongs to a study of T cells after yellow fever vaccination. Trimming removed 1 base from V and 3 bases from J, with 13 bases in between. CDR3 size: 16 residues. Per germline, CDR1 LGHNA and CDR2 YSLEER. General study findings and limits: The booster response re-showed most primary clones: roughly 97% CD4, around 85% CD8.

The sequenced sample was PBMCs, obtained 15 days after the yellow fever booster vaccination. The clonotype comes from a man aged 18 to 29 who received the YFV17D yellow fever vaccine. This chain connects TRBV4-3 to TRBJ2-4, with D unclear. In nucleotides, the CDR3 is TGCGCCAGCAGCCAAGTCGCAGAATTAGGCAAAAACATTCAGTACTTC. This codes for CASSQVAELGKNIQYF.